Listed below are T cell receptor beta chains from one sample, sequenced in a study of blood T cell repertoires in COVID-19. TCRdb's table, derived via immunoSEQ multiplex PCR, lists solely in-frame clones and lacks some. The sample shows roughly 200,000 clones, over 75% of them seen only once. Sequenced: peripheral blood. Receptor source: a man aged 45-65 years who had recovered from COVID-19. CDR3s include the opening cysteine and the closing phenylalanine or tryptophan. Fields, in order: J gene, V gene, D gene, clone size, CDR3 length, CDR3 DNA, CDR3 protein. D genes are given only for firm matches. Not all rows give a size; the values are once, few, many and, for expanded clones, a class.

>TRBJ2-7|TRBV10-3|TRBD2|NA|16
TGTGCCATCAGGGGGACTAGCGGGAGGTCGTCCTACGAGCAGTACTTC
CAIRGTSGRSSYEQYF
>TRBJ2-7|TRBV6-6|NA|NA|14
TGTGCCAGCAGTTACGGCAGGGGCGGCTACGAGCAGTACTTC
CASSYGRGGYEQYF
>TRBJ2-7|TRBV7-9|NA|NA|16
TGTGCCAGCAGTCCACGCTTTAGTAGCGGTGCCTACGAGCAGTACTTC
CASSPRFSSGAYEQYF
>TRBJ2-7|TRBV2|NA|many|15
TGTGCCAGCTGGAGTCGGCAGGGCTCTTCCTACGAGCAGTACTTC
CASWSRQGSSYEQYF
>TRBJ2-1|TRBV10-3|TRBD1|NA|14
TGTGCCATCAGTGCCGGGACAGGGATCAATGAGCAGTTCTTC
CAISAGTGINEQFF
>TRBJ1-3|TRBV6-5|NA|NA|14
TGTGCCAGCAGATCACCGAGCTCTGGAAACACCATATATTTT
CASRSPSSGNTIYF
>TRBJ2-3|TRBV7-8|NA|NA|16
TGTGCCAGCAGGCTAAGAGCAGGGGCAGTGGGAGATACGCAGTATTTT
CASRLRAGAVGDTQYF
>TRBJ2-3|TRBV25-1|NA|NA|13
TGTGCCAGCAGTGTCCCGTCCACAGATACGCAGTATTTT
CASSVPSTDTQYF
>TRBJ2-1|TRBV29-1|NA|few|13
TGCAGCGCGAGGTGGAGCTCCTACAATGAGCAGTTCTTC
CSARWSSYNEQFF
>TRBJ2-3|TRBV29-1|TRBD2|NA|15
TGCAGCGCACCGACTAGCGGGAGTTTAACGAATACGCAGTATTTT
CSAPTSGSLTNTQYF